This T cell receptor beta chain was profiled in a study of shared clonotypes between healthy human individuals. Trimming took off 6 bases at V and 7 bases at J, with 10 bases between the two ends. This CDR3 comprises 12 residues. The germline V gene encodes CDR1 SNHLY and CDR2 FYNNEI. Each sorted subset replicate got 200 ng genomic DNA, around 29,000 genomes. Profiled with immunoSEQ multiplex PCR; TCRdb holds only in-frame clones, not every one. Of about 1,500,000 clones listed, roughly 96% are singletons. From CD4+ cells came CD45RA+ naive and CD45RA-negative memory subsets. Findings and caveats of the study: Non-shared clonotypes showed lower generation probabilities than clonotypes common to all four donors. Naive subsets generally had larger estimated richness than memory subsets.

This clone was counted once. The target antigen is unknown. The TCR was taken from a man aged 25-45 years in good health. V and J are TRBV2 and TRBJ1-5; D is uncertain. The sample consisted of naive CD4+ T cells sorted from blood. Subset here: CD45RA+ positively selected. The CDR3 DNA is TGTGCCAGCAGCGCCGACAAGCAGCCCCAGCATTTT. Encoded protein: CASSADKQPQHF.